The rows below give T cell receptor beta chains drawn from one sample of a study of graft-versus-host responses after intestinal transplantation. Sequencing used immunoSEQ multiplex PCR; TCRdb keeps in-frame clones, though not all of them. The profile shows roughly 120,000 clones, 90% to 95% of them singletons. Which antigens these TCRs recognize remains unknown. Source: unstimulated CD4+ T cells sorted from spleen or lymph node cells, taken before intestinal transplant. These receptors came from a human donor who received an intestinal transplant. The CDR3 runs from the conserved cysteine through the conserved F or W. Fields, in order: J gene, V gene, D gene, CDR3 protein. A D gene is named only where the DNA matches it firmly.

j_call: TRBJ1-1
v_call: TRBV2
d_call: -
cdr3_aa: CASSEGSWNTEAFF

j_call: TRBJ2-3
v_call: TRBV5-1
d_call: TRBD1
cdr3_aa: CASSYTGQGSTDTQYF

j_call: TRBJ2-3
v_call: TRBV16
d_call: -
cdr3_aa: CASSPIERPDTQYF

j_call: TRBJ2-1
v_call: TRBV9
d_call: -
cdr3_aa: CASSPEGGFLYNEQFF

j_call: TRBJ2-7
v_call: TRBV27
d_call: -
cdr3_aa: CASSSFGGEQYF

j_call: TRBJ2-5
v_call: TRBV11-3
d_call: -
cdr3_aa: CASSLGGGKGQETQYF

j_call: TRBJ1-4
v_call: TRBV10-3
d_call: -
cdr3_aa: CAISEGQLNEKLFF

j_call: TRBJ2-3
v_call: TRBV28
d_call: TRBD1
cdr3_aa: CATAGGGTDTQYF

j_call: TRBJ2-4
v_call: TRBV27
d_call: -
cdr3_aa: CASRAASSLAKNIQYF

j_call: TRBJ1-3
v_call: TRBV6-5
d_call: -
cdr3_aa: CASSSSSFSGNTIYF

j_call: TRBJ1-1
v_call: TRBV29-1
d_call: -
cdr3_aa: CSVVRTANTEAFF

j_call: TRBJ1-5
v_call: TRBV6-1
d_call: TRBD1
cdr3_aa: CASSGLTGVHQPQHF